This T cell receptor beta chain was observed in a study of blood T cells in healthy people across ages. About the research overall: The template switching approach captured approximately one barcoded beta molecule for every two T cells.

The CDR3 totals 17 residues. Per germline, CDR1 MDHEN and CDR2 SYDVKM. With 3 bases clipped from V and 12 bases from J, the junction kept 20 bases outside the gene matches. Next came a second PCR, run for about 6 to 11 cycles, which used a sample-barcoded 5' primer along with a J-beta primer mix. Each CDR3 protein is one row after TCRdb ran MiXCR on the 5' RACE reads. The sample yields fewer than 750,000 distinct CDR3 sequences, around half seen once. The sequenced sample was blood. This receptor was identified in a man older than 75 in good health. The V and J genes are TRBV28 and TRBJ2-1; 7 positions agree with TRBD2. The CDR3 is CASSFPPVGGSIIGQFF. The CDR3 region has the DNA TGTGCCAGCAGTTTCCCCCCTGTTGGCGGGAGTATCATTGGGCAGTTCTTC.